The 16 T cell receptor beta chains presented below share a single source sample, sequenced in a study of tumor and adjacent non-tumor tissue in lung cancer. TCRbeta libraries were built with three rounds of nested PCR, modified from ARM-PCR. In TCRdb, the multiplex PCR reads were re-called with MiXCR into one record per CDR3 protein. This table has about 98,000 distinct CDR3 sequences, 80% appearing once. No cell sorting was done before RNA was extracted from the tissue. More than 3 cm separated this lung sample from the edge of the tumor. Sequencing was carried out using distant non-tumor lung tissue. These receptors all come from a man aged 55 to 70 with small cell lung cancer.

Concerning this clonotype: The germline gene is not matched at one end of the junction; a read error may be the cause. This chain connects TRBV11-2 to TRBJ2-2, with 9 bases lining up with TRBD1. The CDR3 consists of 14 residues. Germline-derived CDR1 and CDR2 are SGHAT and FQNNGV. CDR3 nucleotides: TGTGCCAGCCGTGGGACAGGGAGCACCGGGGGGCTGTTTTTT. Protein: CASRGTGSTGGLFF.

With regard to this clonotype: Its ends do not fully match the called genes, so a read error is possible. The chain employs TRBV4-1 and TRBJ2-2; D is uncertain. Germline CDR1 reads MGHRA; CDR2 reads YSYEKL. The CDR3 sequence is 15 residues long. CDR3 nucleotide sequence: TGTGCCAGAAGCAGCAGAGTGGCCTATATCGGGGAGCTGTTTTTT. Translation gives CARSSRVAYIGELFF.

This chain uses TRBV12-3 or TRBV12-4 with TRBJ1-5, with D unresolved. CDR3 size: 15 residues. V dropped 6 bases and J dropped 3 bases, with 15 bases sitting between them. CDR3 sequence (DNA): TGTGCCAGCAGCGAGGAGATCGGTGACAATCAGCCCCAGCATTTT. Translating gives CASSEEIGDNQPQHF.

This clonotype was seen repeatedly, ten times or more. The chain joins TRBV30 to TRBJ2-1, with 8 bases fitting TRBD2. Germline V gene lookup returns CDR1 GTSNPN and CDR2 SVGIG (reference sequence). J lost 9 bases, V lost 4 bases, and 11 bases had no gene match. The CDR3 has 14 amino acids. The CDR3 nucleotides are TGTGCCTGGAAGGCGGTAGCGGGAAGTGGTGAGCAGTTCTTC. Translating gives CAWKAVAGSGEQFF.

Concerning this clonotype itself: At one end, the junction sequence differs from germline, possibly due to a read error. This chain connects TRBV11-1 to TRBJ2-1; no reliable D call. This CDR3 has 15 amino acids. Germline CDR1 is SGHAT and CDR2 is FQDESV (reference sequence). CDR3: CVNSLERTTYNGQFF. DNA of the CDR3: TGTGTCAACAGCTTAGAGAGAACGACCTACAATGGGCAGTTCTTC.

As concerns this clonotype: At one boundary the junction diverges from the germline segment, which might be a read error. This sequence joins TRBV11-1 and TRBJ2-7, with D possibly TRBD2 on 5 matching bases. The germline gives CDR1 SGHAT, CDR2 FQDESV (reference sequence). The length of the CDR3 is 17 residues. Written as DNA, the CDR3 is TGTGTCAGCAGCCTCCCAGAAGGTAGAGTGAGGGCCGACGAGCAGTACTTC. Its protein product is CVSSLPEGRVRADEQYF.

With respect to this clonotype: The missing conserved phenylalanine or tryptophan at the end of this CDR3 makes a read error likely. The gene calls are TRBV4-1 and TRBJ1-1, with D perhaps TRBD1 (5 bases). Germline V gene lookup returns CDR1 MGHRA and CDR2 YSYEKL. CDR3 size: 15 residues. The V and J ends lost 1 base and 4 bases respectively, with 13 bases between them. CDR3 nucleotides: TGCGCCAGCAGCCAAGTTCCAGGGCGTGCCACTGAAGCTTTCTCC. Encoded protein: CASSQVPGRATEAFS.

Remarks on this clonotype: At one end the junction does not follow the germline gene, possibly because of a read error. The CDR3, as DNA: TGTACCAGCTCTCTTACAATTAATGAAAAACTGTTTTTT. Amino acids: CTSSLTINEKLFF. The V gene is TRBV4-2, the J gene TRBJ1-4; D unresolved. CDR3 length equals 13 residues. Germline lookup yields CDR1 LGHNA and CDR2 YNFKEQ.

This chain connects TRBV29-1 to TRBJ2-5; D may match TRBD1 or TRBD2 (7 bases each). This CDR3 is 13 amino acids long. Germline values: CDR1 SQVTM, CDR2 ANQGSEA. V lost 7 bases and J 13 bases, leaving 25 bases between the germline ends. In DNA form, the CDR3 reads TGCAGCGCCTCTCGTGCAGGGGGGGAGGCCCGGTACTTC. The encoded protein is CSASRAGGEARYF.

Turning to this clonotype: A much more abundant neighbour one base away suggests this may be a read error. The chain has TRBV20-1 and TRBJ1-5; perhaps TRBD1 as D (6 bases). The ends were cut back, 3 bases at V and 0 bases at J, with 12 bases in the middle. The CDR3 is 15 amino acids. The germline V gene encodes CDR1 DFQATT and CDR2 SNEGSKA (reference sequence). The DNA of the CDR3 is TGCAGTGCTAGCGCCGGACAGTATAGCAATCAGCCCCAGCATTTT. Residues: CSASAGQYSNQPQHF.

In the case of this clonotype: This sequence may be a read error, since a much larger clone differs from it by one base. The chain has TRBV28 and TRBJ2-1; 8 bases align to TRBD2. After removal of 9 bases from V and 4 bases from J, the junction contained 11 bases not matched to a gene. The CDR3 contains 15 residues. Looked up from germline, CDR1 is MDHEN and CDR2 is SYDVKM. The chain's CDR3 is CARTPGIAGYNEQFF. The CDR3 nucleotides read TGTGCCAGGACCCCGGGGATAGCGGGATACAATGAGCAGTTCTTC.

Notes on this clonotype: Being one base from a much bigger clone, this may be a read error. V gene TRBV20-1 combines with J gene TRBJ2-7; D is unresolved. The CDR3 extends over 9 amino acids. Germline V CDR1 and CDR2: DFQATT, SNEGSKA (reference sequence). The CDR3 bases are TGCAGTGCTCCCGGTCTAGAAAACGTC. Protein: CSAPGLENV.

The chain uses TRBV29-1 and TRBJ2-1; weak D call: TRBD2 (6 bases). Germline lookup yields CDR1 SQVTM and CDR2 ANQGSEA. This CDR3 has 15 residues. The CDR3 DNA reads as TGCACCTACGCCGGGAGAGACCTAACGTACAATGAGCAGTTCTTC. Its protein product is CTYAGRDLTYNEQFF.

The chain couples TRBV10-1 to TRBJ2-1, with D unresolved. This CDR3 region has 13 residues. Germline values: CDR1 WNHNN, CDR2 SYGVQD (reference sequence). V dropped 4 bases and J dropped 10 bases, with 14 bases sitting between them. In DNA form, the CDR3 reads TGCGCCAGCAGTGTGACCCCTTCATGGGAGCAGTTCTTC. It codes for CASSVTPSWEQFF.

As for this clonotype: An end of the junction differs from the germline gene, which may be a read error. V gene TRBV11-3 combines with J gene TRBJ2-5; D is perhaps TRBD1 or TRBD2 (6 bases each). The CDR3 runs 13 residues. Per germline, CDR1 SGHNT and CDR2 YENEEA. The CDR3 sequence: CASSRGPQEIQYF. The CDR3 bases are TGTGCCAGTAGCCGGGGGCCTCAAGAGATCCAGTACTTC.

As to this clonotype: An end of the junction differs from the germline gene, which may be a read error. J is TRBJ2-7 and V is TRBV4-1; D possibly corresponds to TRBD1 (5 bases). The CDR3 is 13 amino acids. CDR1 is MGHRA, CDR2 YSYEKL, per germline. As DNA, the CDR3 is TGCCCCAGTAGTCTCGACAGACTCTACGAGCAGTACTTC. It encodes CPSSLDRLYEQYF.